The present entry profiles one T cell receptor beta chain with its context. Profiling relied on immunoSEQ multiplex PCR, and the TCRdb table lists in-frame clones only, not all of them. The sample holds some 120,000 clones, over 85% seen once. The data originate from a study of control samples from healthy donors and cancer patients. The V end was cut by 1 base, the J end by 9 bases, with 18 bases between. CDR3 length equals 15 residues. Germline V gives CDR1 MNHNS, CDR2 SASEGT. Sequencing was done on a sample of blood. The sequence derives from a man aged 25-40 years in good health. The gene calls are TRBV6-1 and TRBJ2-5, with D possibly being TRBD1 (5 bases). The CDR3 spells CASSEGRARALAQYF. CDR3 sequence (DNA): TGTGCCAGCAGTGAAGGCAGGGCCAGGGCCCTGGCCCAGTACTTC.